This T cell receptor beta chain appears in the sequencing data of a study of T cell responses to AZD1222 COVID-19 vaccine. Sequenced by immunoSEQ multiplex PCR; TCRdb stores in-frame clones only, minus some. This table holds some 130,000 clones, more than 75% found once. Study-level findings and limits: Seropositive at baseline were only a handful of AZD1222 recipients. Unmutated regions of variants are reportedly targeted by nearly half of spike-specific TCRs.

Details on this clone: As yet, its antigen is unknown. The junction departs from the called germline gene at one end, perhaps through a read error.

This CDR3 has 15 amino acids. Germline V CDR1 and CDR2: SSHAT, FNYEAQ (reference sequence). The source was peripheral blood, collected on day 0 of AZD1222 vaccination. V is TRBV7-7 and J is TRBJ1-3; D not certain. The sequence derives from an adult in good health. CDR3 sequence (DNA): TGTGCTAGCAGCCCCGACCCGGGGTTCGGAAACACCATATATTTT. Protein: CASSPDPGFGNTIYF.